One sample yielded the 22 T cell receptor beta chains listed below, sequenced in a study of blood T cell repertoires in COVID-19 (dated by TCRdb to about 2020). Library construction relied on the immunoSEQ multiplex PCR assay. Imported from immuneACCESS, the table was reduced by TCRdb to in-frame sequences with V and J called. These copies leave out some clones; in studies compared against another copy, an unresolved V gene accounts for under half, and the cause of the remainder is not known. Within this sample are over 600,000 clones, with over 80% of them counted one time only. The ten largest clones capture more than 0.25% of the sample. Sequencing input: peripheral blood. These receptors were obtained from a woman aged 18-35 years with acute or convalescent COVID-19.

The V and J genes are TRBV7-8 and TRBJ1-2; 8 bases fit TRBD1. J gave up 6 bases and V 5 bases, and 11 bases lay outside the gene matches. CDR3 length equals 15 residues. Germline assignment: CDR1 SGHVS and CDR2 FQNEAQ. Written as DNA, the CDR3 is TGTGCCAGCAGCCCGAGGACAGGGACACTGAATGGCTACACCTTC. This translates into CASSPRTGTLNGYTF.

This clone has only one observation. The CDR3 nucleotides read TGTGCCAGCAGTGACTTCGGGGGGCAGCAAAGCGTCTACACCTTC. Translation: CASSDFGGQQSVYTF. The chain links TRBV6-4 to TRBJ1-2; weak D call: TRBD1 (6 bases). The CDR3 runs to 15 residues. Germline V gene lookup returns CDR1 MRHNA and CDR2 SNTAGT. Trimming removed 1 base at V and 10 bases at J, with 19 bases between.

The chain is built from TRBV27 and TRBJ1-1, with 7 bases fitting TRBD1. The J segment lost 4 bases and the V segment lost 2 bases, leaving 13 bases of the junction unmatched. Germline V gene sequence: CDR1 MNHEY, CDR2 SMNVEV (reference sequence). This CDR3 has 17 residues. This chain's CDR3 is CASSLARPQGIVTEAFF. The DNA for the CDR3 is TGTGCCAGCAGTTTAGCTCGTCCACAGGGGATTGTCACTGAAGCTTTCTTT.

This sequence joins TRBV5-1 and TRBJ1-3; 7 bases are a match to TRBD1. V lost 3 bases and J lost 4; bases outside the gene matches: 4. Per the germline V gene, CDR1 is SGHRS and CDR2 is YFSETQ. The CDR3 contains 14 residues. The CDR3 DNA reads TGCGCCAGCAGCTCGACGGACAGGGGAAACACCATATATTTT. The encoded protein is CASSSTDRGNTIYF.

The chain recombines TRBV3-1 (or the pseudogene TRBV3-2) with TRBJ2-3; D gene ambiguous. Trimming shortened V by 1 base and J by 2 bases, and 16 bases separated the two germline ends. CDR1 and CDR2 from the germline V gene are LGHDT and YNNKEL (reference sequence). The CDR3 loop spans 17 amino acids. The CDR3 here is CASSQAGGLTNTDTQYF. The CDR3 nucleotides read TGTGCCAGCAGCCAAGCTGGCGGTCTAACTAACACAGATACGCAGTATTTT.

The chain combines TRBV7-9 with TRBJ2-3; TRBD1 agrees at 10 bases. The CDR3 loop spans 17 amino acids. Per germline, CDR1 SEHNR and CDR2 FQNEAQ (reference sequence). Trimming took 4 bases from V and 6 from J; bases not matched to a gene: 13. CDR3 sequence (DNA): TGTGCCAGCAGCTCAGGACCGGGACAGGGGTATACTGATACGCAGTATTTT. This sequence encodes CASSSGPGQGYTDTQYF.

This chain joins TRBV24-1 and TRBJ2-3; tentative D call: TRBD1 (6 bases). Trimming cost V 9 bases and J 2 bases, with 11 bases left between them. Germline-derived CDR1 and CDR2 are KGHDR and SFDVKD. CDR3 size: 13 residues. CDR3 sequence reads: CATGTPITDTQYF. DNA of the CDR3: TGTGCCACCGGGACACCTATCACAGATACGCAGTATTTT.

This chain uses TRBV24-1 with TRBJ2-7; the match to TRBD2 covers 7 bases. Per germline, CDR1 KGHDR and CDR2 SFDVKD. This CDR3 region has 13 residues. V lost 12 bases, J lost 3 bases, and 10 bases stayed unmatched. Written as DNA, the CDR3 is TGTGCCCCGAAAAGGGAGGGCCTCTACGAGCAGTACTTC. Amino acids: CAPKREGLYEQYF.

The J gene is TRBJ2-7, the V gene TRBV6-5, with D perhaps matching TRBD2 (7 bases). V was pared by 9 bases and J by 6 bases, with 24 bases between. The CDR3 runs 15 residues. Germline CDR1 MNHEY, CDR2 SVGAGI. The CDR3 here is CASRGVRGASLEQYF. The CDR3 nucleotides read TGTGCCAGTCGAGGGGTCCGGGGGGCGAGTCTCGAGCAGTACTTC.

This rearrangement joins TRBV18 to TRBJ1-2, with a weak D call TRBD1 (5 bases). Germline values: CDR1 KGHSH, CDR2 LQKENI. CDR3 length: 13 amino acids. V lost 3 bases to trimming and J lost 3 bases, with 8 bases between them. CDR3 sequence reads: CASSPDSYYGYTF. CDR3 nucleotide sequence: TGTGCCAGCTCACCCGACAGCTACTATGGCTACACCTTC.

This clone has more than one count but fewer than ten. V usage is TRBV5-4 and J usage is TRBJ1-1; 8 bases match TRBD1. CDR1 is SGHNT, CDR2 YYREEE, per germline (reference sequence). Trimming took 2 bases from V and 4 from J; bases not matched to a gene: 4. The CDR3 length is 14 residues. The CDR3 reads CASSFQTGVTEAFF. The CDR3 DNA follows: TGTGCCAGCAGCTTCCAGACAGGGGTCACTGAAGCTTTCTTT.

The V call is TRBV5-1, the J call TRBJ1-2; 8 nucleotides agree with TRBD1. Per germline, CDR1 SGHRS and CDR2 YFSETQ. The CDR3 totals 15 residues. Losses at the gene ends were 3 bases for V and 4 bases for J; bases not matched to a gene: 8. The chain's CDR3 is CASSSGNRGSYGYTF. The CDR3 DNA reads as TGCGCCAGCAGCTCAGGTAACAGGGGGAGCTATGGCTACACCTTC. Using reference TRBV5-1 and TRBJ1-2 for the parts outside the CDR3, the full variable domain is KAGVTQTPRYLIKTRGQQVTLSCSPISGHRSVSWYQQTPGQGLQFLFEYFSETQRNKGNFPGRFSGRQFSNSRSEMNVSTLELGDSALYLCASSSGNRGSYGYTFGSGTRLTVV.

This clone was counted once. V gene TRBV5-8 combines with J gene TRBJ1-5; 8 positions agree with TRBD1. The germline gives CDR1 SGHTS, CDR2 YDEGEE. With V trimmed by 4 bases and J by 9 bases, 15 bases remained unmatched. The CDR3 spans 16 residues. CDR3 residues: CASSQRQGTSGRPQHF. The CDR3 bases are TGTGCCAGCAGCCAACGACAGGGGACGTCGGGACGGCCCCAGCATTTT.

The CDR3 reads CASCWGGGTEAFF. The CDR3 nucleotides are TGTGCCAGCTGCTGGGGGGGAGGCACTGAAGCTTTCTTT. The chain has TRBV12-3 or TRBV12-4 and TRBJ1-1; D is perhaps TRBD1 (5 bases). Trimming left V 8 bases short and J 4 bases short, with 14 bases between. This CDR3 comprises 13 residues.

The J gene is TRBJ1-2, the V gene TRBV19; 9 nucleotides match TRBD1. The ends lost 7 bases at V and 8 bases at J; junction bases unmatched: 20. Germline assignment: CDR1 LNHDA and CDR2 SQIVND (reference sequence). CDR3 size: 17 residues. The CDR3 sequence is CASTHPVDRGFTRGYTF. The CDR3 nucleotides are TGTGCCAGTACCCACCCCGTGGACAGGGGTTTTACTAGAGGCTACACCTTC.

The chain joins TRBV25-1 to TRBJ1-5, with 9 positions matching TRBD1. The germline V gene encodes CDR1 MGHDK and CDR2 SYGVNS. CDR3 length equals 14 residues. The V gene end was trimmed by 8 bases and the J gene end by 6 bases; junction bases not matched to a gene: 8. The CDR3 nucleotides are TGTGCCAGCGAGGGACAGGGAGCGGGTCAGCCCCAGCATTTT. This translates into CASEGQGAGQPQHF.

This sequence joins TRBV7-6 and TRBJ2-2; the D gene is possibly TRBD2 (7 bases). The CDR3 contains 15 residues. Germline CDR1 reads SGHVS; CDR2 reads FNYEAQ. The ends were cut back, 0 bases at V and 3 bases at J, with 8 bases in the middle. CDR3 sequence reads: CASSLAGGHTGELFF. The CDR3 nucleotides are TGTGCCAGCAGCTTAGCCGGGGGGCACACCGGGGAGCTGTTTTTT.

The chain carries TRBV7-2 and TRBJ1-2, with D uncertain. CDR3 size: 12 residues. Deletions cut 2 bases from V and 4 bases from J, with 5 bases between. Germline values: CDR1 SGHTA, CDR2 FQGNSA. CDR3 region: CASSLLSYGYTF. The CDR3 DNA follows: TGTGCCAGCAGCTTACTGAGCTATGGCTACACCTTC.

This clone has more than one count but fewer than ten. The chain combines TRBV27 with TRBJ1-6; unclear D gene. V was pared by 5 bases and J by 4 bases, with 9 bases between. Germline V gene data show CDR1 as MNHEY and CDR2 as SMNVEV (reference sequence). This CDR3 has 14 residues. In nucleotides, the CDR3 is TGTGCCAGCAGTCTGACACCTTATAATTCACCCCTCCACTTT. It yields the protein CASSLTPYNSPLHF.

This sequence joins TRBV2 and TRBJ2-1; TRBD2 matches at 12 bases. The CDR3 consists of 14 residues. Looked up from germline, CDR1 is SNHLY and CDR2 is FYNNEI. V gave up 7 bases and J gave up 9 bases; unmatched junction bases: 7. Written as DNA, the CDR3 is TGTGCCAGCAAGCCTAGCGGGGGGGAGATTGAGCAGTTCTTC. This sequence encodes CASKPSGGEIEQFF.

The chain uses TRBV5-1 and TRBJ1-5; the match to TRBD1 covers 8 bases. The CDR3 runs to 14 residues. Trimming at V came to 4 bases and at J to 4 bases, leaving 4 bases not matched to a gene. Germline loops: CDR1 SGHRS, CDR2 YFSETQ. CDR3 sequence (DNA): TGCGCCAGCAGCGTTGGACAGGGTAATCAGCCCCAGCATTTT. It yields the protein CASSVGQGNQPQHF.

The chain uses TRBV6-5 and TRBJ1-4, with a weak D call TRBD1 (5 bases). In germline, CDR1 is MNHEY, CDR2 SVGAGI. Trimming took off 6 bases at V and 2 bases at J, with 10 bases between the two ends. This CDR3 spans 14 amino acids. CDR3 sequence: CASRRGRTNEKLFF. CDR3 nucleotide sequence: TGTGCCAGCAGACGGGGGAGGACTAATGAAAAACTGTTTTTT.